The source of this T cell receptor (beta chain) is a study of shared T cell receptors in the human thymus. TCRdb's table, derived via immunoSEQ multiplex PCR, lists solely in-frame clones and lacks some. Altogether about 400,000 clones are present, roughly 94% being singletons, with the ten largest covering roughly 0.02%. Germline CDR1 is SGHRS and CDR2 is YFSETQ. The CDR3 contains 14 residues. V was cut by 4 bases and J by 0 bases, with 11 bases left in between. This TCR came from a human donor. The genes are TRBV5-1 and TRBJ2-7, with D possibly TRBD2 on 6 matching bases. The sample comprised thymocytes. CDR3 nucleotides: TGCGCCAGCAGCCAGGACGGGAGCTCCTACGAGCAGTACTTC. Its translation is CASSQDGSSYEQYF.